The TCR beta chain under discussion was sequenced for a study of cytomegalovirus exposure and HLA in healthy donors. The study ran its PCR with 60 Vbeta and 13 Jbeta primers. Original processing methods: Approximately 83 million unique TCR beta chains, 8.5 million to 14 million shared, were counted in a later analysis. Some clones are missing from TCRdb's copy, which holds only in-frame ones; the method was immunoSEQ multiplex PCR. V and J calls and clone size are those listed in that table; D and trimming were worked out from the DNA. The sample holds 100,000 to 150,000 clones, more than 75% seen once. Germline V CDR1 and CDR2: SGHRS, YFSETQ. The CDR3 spans 14 residues. With 6 bases clipped from V and 7 bases from J, the junction kept 7 bases outside the gene matches.

The V call is TRBV5-1, the J call TRBJ1-4; TRBD1 matches 9 bases. The specimen sequenced was PBMCs. This receptor was obtained from a woman aged 55-75 years in good health and CMV-seropositive. The CDR3 loop reads CASTSGTGSEKLFF. Here the CDR3 DNA reads TGCGCCAGCACCTCCGGGACAGGGAGTGAAAAACTGTTTTTT.